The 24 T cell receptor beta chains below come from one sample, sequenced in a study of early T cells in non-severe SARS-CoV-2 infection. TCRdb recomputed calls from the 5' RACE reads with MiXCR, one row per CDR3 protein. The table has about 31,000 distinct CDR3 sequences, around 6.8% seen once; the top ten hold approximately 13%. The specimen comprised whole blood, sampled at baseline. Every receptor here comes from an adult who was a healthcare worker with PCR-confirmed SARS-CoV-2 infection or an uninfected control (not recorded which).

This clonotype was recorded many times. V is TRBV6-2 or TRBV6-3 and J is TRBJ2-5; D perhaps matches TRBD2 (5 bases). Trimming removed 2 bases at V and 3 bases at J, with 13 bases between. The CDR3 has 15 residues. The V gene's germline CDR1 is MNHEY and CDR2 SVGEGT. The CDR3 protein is CASSYTKGLEETQYF. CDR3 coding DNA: TGTGCCAGCAGTTACACGAAAGGACTCGAAGAGACCCAGTACTTC.

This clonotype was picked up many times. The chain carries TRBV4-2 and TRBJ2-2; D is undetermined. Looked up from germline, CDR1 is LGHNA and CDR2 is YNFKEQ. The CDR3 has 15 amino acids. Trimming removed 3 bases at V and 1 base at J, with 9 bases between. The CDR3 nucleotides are TGTGCCAGCAGCCAGGAATCACTGAACACCGGGGAGCTGTTTTTT. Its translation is CASSQESLNTGELFF.

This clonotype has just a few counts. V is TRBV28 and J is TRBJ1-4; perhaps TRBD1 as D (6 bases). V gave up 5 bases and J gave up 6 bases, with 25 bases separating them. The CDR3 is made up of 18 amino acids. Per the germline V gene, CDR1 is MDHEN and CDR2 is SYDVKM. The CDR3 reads CASSPPRRRGGFDEKLFF. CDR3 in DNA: TGTGCCAGCAGTCCCCCCCGGCGCAGGGGAGGTTTCGATGAAAAACTGTTTTTT.

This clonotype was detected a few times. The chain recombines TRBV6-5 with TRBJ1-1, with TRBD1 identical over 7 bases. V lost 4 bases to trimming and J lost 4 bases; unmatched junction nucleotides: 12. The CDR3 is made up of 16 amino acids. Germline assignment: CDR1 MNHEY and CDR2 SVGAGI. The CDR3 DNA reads TGTGCCAGCAGTTCCAGGGGGACGGGTGCGGGCACTGAAGCTTTCTTT. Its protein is CASSSRGTGAGTEAFF.

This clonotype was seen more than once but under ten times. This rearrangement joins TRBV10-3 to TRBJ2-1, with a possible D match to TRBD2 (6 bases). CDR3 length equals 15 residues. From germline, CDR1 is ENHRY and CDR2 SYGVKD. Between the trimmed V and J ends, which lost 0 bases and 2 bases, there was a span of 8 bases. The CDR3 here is CAISESGGTYNEQFF. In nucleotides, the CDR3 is TGTGCCATCAGTGAGTCCGGGGGAACCTACAATGAGCAGTTCTTC.

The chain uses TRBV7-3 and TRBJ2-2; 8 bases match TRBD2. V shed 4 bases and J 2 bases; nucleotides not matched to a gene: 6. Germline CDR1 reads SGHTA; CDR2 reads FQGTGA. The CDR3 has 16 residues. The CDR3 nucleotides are TGTGCCAGCAGCTCCCGACTAGCGATTAACACCGGGGAGCTGTTTTTT. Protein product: CASSSRLAINTGELFF.

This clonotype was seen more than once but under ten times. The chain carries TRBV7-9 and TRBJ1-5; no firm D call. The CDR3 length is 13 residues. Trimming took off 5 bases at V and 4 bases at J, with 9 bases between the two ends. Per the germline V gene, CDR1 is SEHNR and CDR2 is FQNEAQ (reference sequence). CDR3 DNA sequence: TGTGCCAGCAGCGCTGACGGAAATCAGCCCCAGCATTTT. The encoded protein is CASSADGNQPQHF.

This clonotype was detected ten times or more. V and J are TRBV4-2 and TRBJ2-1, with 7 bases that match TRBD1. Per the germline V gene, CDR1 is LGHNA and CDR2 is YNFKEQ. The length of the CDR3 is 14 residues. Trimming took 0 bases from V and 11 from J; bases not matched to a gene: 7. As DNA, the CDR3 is TGTGCCAGCAGCCAAGATTGGGGGACAGAAAAGCAGTTCTTC. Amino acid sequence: CASSQDWGTEKQFF.

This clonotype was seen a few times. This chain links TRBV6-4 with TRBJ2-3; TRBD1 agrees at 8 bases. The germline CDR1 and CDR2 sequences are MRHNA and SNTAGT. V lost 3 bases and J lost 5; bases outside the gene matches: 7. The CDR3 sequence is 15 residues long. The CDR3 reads CASSERTGTVDTQYF. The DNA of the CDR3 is TGTGCCAGCAGTGAAAGGACAGGGACGGTAGATACGCAGTATTTT.

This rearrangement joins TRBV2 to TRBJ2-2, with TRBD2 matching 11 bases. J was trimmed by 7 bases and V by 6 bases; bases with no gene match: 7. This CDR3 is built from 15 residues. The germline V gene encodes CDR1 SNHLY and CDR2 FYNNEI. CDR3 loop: CASRLASGRLGELFF. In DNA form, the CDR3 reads TGTGCCAGCAGGTTGGCTAGCGGGAGGCTCGGGGAGCTGTTTTTT. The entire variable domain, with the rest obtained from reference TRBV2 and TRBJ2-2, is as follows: EPEVTQTPSHQVTQMGQEVILRCVPISNHLYFYWYRQILGQKVEFLVSFYNNEISEKSEIFDDQFSVERPDGSNFTLKIRSTKLEDSAMYFCASRLASGRLGELFFGEGSRLTVL.

For the CDR3, the DNA is TGTGCCAGCAGTTTACTCCCCTCGGCCCAGTACTTC. It translates to CASSLLPSAQYF. The chain combines TRBV12-3 or TRBV12-4 with TRBJ2-5; no reliable D call. The V and J ends lost 2 bases and 9 bases respectively, with 10 bases between them. The CDR3 totals 12 residues.

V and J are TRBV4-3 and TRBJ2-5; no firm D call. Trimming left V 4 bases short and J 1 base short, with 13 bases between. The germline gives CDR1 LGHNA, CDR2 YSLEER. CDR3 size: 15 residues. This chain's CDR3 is CASSLREGPQETQYF. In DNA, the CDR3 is TGCGCCAGCAGCCTTAGGGAAGGGCCCCAAGAGACCCAGTACTTC.

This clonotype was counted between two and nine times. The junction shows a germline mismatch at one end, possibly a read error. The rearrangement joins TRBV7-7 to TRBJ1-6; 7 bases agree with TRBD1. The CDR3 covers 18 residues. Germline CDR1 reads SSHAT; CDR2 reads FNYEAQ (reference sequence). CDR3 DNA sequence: TGTGCTAGCAGCACTAAAAGACAGGGCCAGGTTGCGAATTCACCCCTCCACTTT. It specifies CASSTKRQGQVANSPLHF.

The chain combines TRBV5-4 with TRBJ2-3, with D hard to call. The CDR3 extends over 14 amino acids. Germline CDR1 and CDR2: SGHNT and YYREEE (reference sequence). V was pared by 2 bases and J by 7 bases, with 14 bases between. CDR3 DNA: TGTGCCAGCAGCTTAGCTGGCGAGGCTAATACGCAGTATTTT. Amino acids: CASSLAGEANTQYF.

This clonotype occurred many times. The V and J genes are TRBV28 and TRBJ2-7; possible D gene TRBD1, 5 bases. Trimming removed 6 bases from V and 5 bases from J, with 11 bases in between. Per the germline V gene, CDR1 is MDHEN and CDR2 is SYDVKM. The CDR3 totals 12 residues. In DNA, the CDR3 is TGTGCCAGCAGGCAGGGTATGAACGAGCAGTACTTC. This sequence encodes CASRQGMNEQYF.

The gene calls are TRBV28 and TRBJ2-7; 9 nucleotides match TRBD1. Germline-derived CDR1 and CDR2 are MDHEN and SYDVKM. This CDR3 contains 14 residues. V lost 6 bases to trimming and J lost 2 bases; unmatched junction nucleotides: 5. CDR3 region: CASREGQGPYEQYF. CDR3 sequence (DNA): TGTGCCAGCAGGGAGGGACAGGGACCCTACGAGCAGTACTTC.

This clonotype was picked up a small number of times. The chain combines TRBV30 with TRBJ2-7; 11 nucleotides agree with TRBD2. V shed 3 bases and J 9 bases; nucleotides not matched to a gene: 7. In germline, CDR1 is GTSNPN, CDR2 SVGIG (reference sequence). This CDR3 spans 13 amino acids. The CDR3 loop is CAWSTSGSWMQYV. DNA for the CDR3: TGTGCCTGGAGCACTAGCGGGAGCTGGATGCAGTACGTC.

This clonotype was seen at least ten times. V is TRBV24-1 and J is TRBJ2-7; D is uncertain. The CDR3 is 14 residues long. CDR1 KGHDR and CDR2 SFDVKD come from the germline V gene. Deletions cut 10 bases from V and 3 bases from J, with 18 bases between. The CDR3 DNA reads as TGTGCCACACCATCTAGGCTTGTACGCTACGAGCAGTACTTC. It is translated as CATPSRLVRYEQYF.

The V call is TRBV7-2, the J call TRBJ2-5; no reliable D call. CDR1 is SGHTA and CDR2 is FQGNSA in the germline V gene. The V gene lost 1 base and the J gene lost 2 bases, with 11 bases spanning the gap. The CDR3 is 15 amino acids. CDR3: CASSLVAGTQETQYF. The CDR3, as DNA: TGTGCCAGCAGCTTAGTAGCCGGTACTCAAGAGACCCAGTACTTC.

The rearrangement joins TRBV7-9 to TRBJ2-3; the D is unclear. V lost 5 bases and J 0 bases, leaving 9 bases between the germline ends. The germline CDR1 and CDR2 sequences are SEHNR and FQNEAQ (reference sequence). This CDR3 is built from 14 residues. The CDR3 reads CASSRPRSTDTQYF. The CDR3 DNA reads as TGTGCCAGCAGCCGCCCGCGGAGCACAGATACGCAGTATTTT.

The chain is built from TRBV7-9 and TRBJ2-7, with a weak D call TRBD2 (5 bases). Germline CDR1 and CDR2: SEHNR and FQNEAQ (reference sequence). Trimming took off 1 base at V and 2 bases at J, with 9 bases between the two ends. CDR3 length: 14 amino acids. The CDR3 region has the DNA TGTGCCAGCAGCTTAGGATCTAGCCCCTACGAGCAGTACGTC. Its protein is CASSLGSSPYEQYV.

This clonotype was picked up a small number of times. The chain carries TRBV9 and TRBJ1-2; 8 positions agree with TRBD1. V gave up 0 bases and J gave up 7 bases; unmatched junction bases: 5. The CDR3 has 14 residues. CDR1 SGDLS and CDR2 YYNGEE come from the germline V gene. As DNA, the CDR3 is TGTGCCAGCAGCGTAGCCGACAGGGGTGGTGGCTACACCTTC. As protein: CASSVADRGGGYTF.

The CDR3 sequence: CASSQDPPAGTYNEQFF. The CDR3 bases are TGCGCCAGCAGCCAAGATCCCCCAGCGGGCACCTACAATGAGCAGTTCTTC. V gene TRBV4-3 combines with J gene TRBJ2-1, with a possible D match to TRBD2 (6 bases). V lost 0 bases, J lost 2 bases, and 14 bases lay in between. The V gene's germline CDR1 is LGHNA and CDR2 YSLEER. The CDR3 consists of 17 residues.

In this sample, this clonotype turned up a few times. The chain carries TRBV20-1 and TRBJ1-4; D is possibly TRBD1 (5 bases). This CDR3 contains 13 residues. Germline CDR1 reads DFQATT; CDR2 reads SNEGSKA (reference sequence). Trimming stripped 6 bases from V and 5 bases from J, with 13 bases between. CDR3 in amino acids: CSATGTANEKLFF. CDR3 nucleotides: TGCAGTGCAACCGGGACCGCGAATGAAAAACTGTTTTTT.